What follows is one T cell receptor beta chain and its context. Its target is not known. The treatment denotes: around 19 received Ad26.COV2.S at low or high dose, single or two shots; several received placebo; per-sample allocation not given. Vaccine and placebo recipients were sampled on day 63 after the first injection. Germline V lookup: CDR1 LGHNA, CDR2 YNFKEQ. The CDR3 is 17 residues long. V lost 1 base to trimming and J lost 2 bases, with 17 bases between them. This record comes from a study of Ad26.COV2.S vaccination and SARS-CoV-2 variants. Generated by immunoSEQ multiplex PCR, the TCRdb table keeps only in-frame clones and is missing some. The profile shows about 350,000 clones, around 88% of them singletons. The study's findings and limits: The breadth of spike-specific CD8+ and CD4+ T cell responses after vaccination was reportedly substantial.

The clonotype comes from a person aged 18-60 years who received the Ad26.COV2.S COVID-19 vaccine or a placebo. The V gene is TRBV4-2, the J gene TRBJ1-1; D is possibly TRBD1 (6 bases). This specimen was peripheral blood, taken in a trial of Ad26.COV2.S vaccine versus placebo. CDR3: CASSQGLSGAQNTEAFF. CDR3 DNA: TGTGCCAGCAGCCAAGGGTTATCGGGGGCGCAAAACACTGAAGCTTTCTTT.